This paragraph covers one TCR beta chain sequence. Its specificity is unknown. This sample is drawn from a study of T cell repertoires in cytomegalovirus infection. As for the study in general: Alongside well-studied HLA-B-restricted CMV epitopes, recently identified HLA-C-restricted CMV epitopes were also used. Signatures in public TCR beta sequences pointed to both CMV infection and matching HLA type.

V lost 5 bases and J lost 0, with 11 bases in between. Germline-derived CDR1 and CDR2 are SGHDN and FVKESK. This CDR3 is 15 amino acids long. Each CDR3 protein gets one entry after TCRdb re-called the reads with MiXCR. The profile shows some 700,000 distinct CDR3 sequences, 30% to 35% of them singletons. Study observations and caveats: CMV-specific HLA-C-restricted TCR beta clonotypes dominated the ex vivo response.

The sample was cultured PBMCs, taken from culture after CMV antigen stimulation. The rearrangement joins TRBV14 to TRBJ1-3; possibly TRBD1 for D (5 bases). This TCR derives from a human donor in good health (CMV status not recorded). Some clones in this sample may be carry-over from other donors' samples. CDR3 sequence: CASSYQGASGNTIYF. The CDR3 DNA reads as TGTGCCAGCAGCTACCAGGGAGCCTCTGGAAACACCATATATTTT.